Each of the 17 T cell receptor beta chains below was sequenced from the same sample in a study of blood T cell repertoires in COVID-19. Clones were read by immunoSEQ multiplex PCR, and TCRdb kept only the in-frame ones, dropping some. The data hold about 260,000 clones, with about 87% observed a single time. The sample consisted of PBMCs or T cells enriched from blood (not recorded which). These receptor sequences come from a woman aged 30 to 39 with acute COVID-19.

The chain combines TRBV28 with TRBJ2-7, with TRBD2 identical over 8 bases. The V gene end was trimmed by 3 bases and the J gene end by 3 bases; junction bases not matched to a gene: 10. The CDR3 extends over 16 amino acids. The germline gives CDR1 MDHEN, CDR2 SYDVKM. The CDR3: CASSFLELAELYEQYF. Written as DNA, the CDR3 is TGTGCCAGCAGTTTCTTAGAACTAGCGGAGCTCTACGAGCAGTACTTC. Together with reference TRBV28 and TRBJ2-7, the CDR3 gives the full variable domain: DVKVTQSSRYLVKRTGEKVFLECVQDMDHENMFWYRQDPGLGLRLIYFSYDVKMKEKGDIPEGYSVSREKKERFSLILESASTNQTSMYLCASSFLELAELYEQYFGPGTRLTVT.

The chain recombines TRBV7-2 with TRBJ2-1, with 15 bases identical to TRBD2. V trimming: 5 bases; J trimming: 7 bases; junction bases outside the gene matches: 15. Germline V gives CDR1 SGHTA, CDR2 FQGNSA. The CDR3 is 19 amino acids. The CDR3 region is CASSMTGTSGRNKQNEQFF. In DNA form, the CDR3 reads TGTGCCAGCAGCATGACCGGGACTAGCGGGAGGAACAAACAAAATGAGCAGTTCTTC.

The chain joins TRBV29-1 to TRBJ1-2; D call uncertain. Germline values: CDR1 SQVTM, CDR2 ANQGSEA. V was clipped by 4 bases and J by 5 bases, with 17 bases between them. CDR3 size: 14 residues. The CDR3 is CSVAREDGVYGYTF. The CDR3, as DNA: TGCAGCGTTGCCCGGGAAGATGGGGTTTATGGCTACACCTTC.

The genes are TRBV5-1 and TRBJ2-7; 8 nucleotides agree with TRBD1. The CDR3 is 15 residues long. The J segment lost 1 base and the V segment lost 1 base, leaving 4 bases of the junction unmatched. Germline lookup yields CDR1 SGHRS and CDR2 YFSETQ. Written as DNA, the CDR3 is TGCGCCAGCAGCTTGACCGGACAGGGTTCCTACGAGCAGTACTTC. It specifies CASSLTGQGSYEQYF.

The chain recombines TRBV13 with TRBJ1-1; D is unresolved. Germline assignment: CDR1 PRHDT and CDR2 FYEKMQ (reference sequence). Trimming cost V 0 bases and J 3 bases, with 5 bases left between them. The CDR3 totals 13 residues. Here the CDR3 DNA reads TGTGCCAGCAGCTTAGGACAGTACACTGAAGCTTTCTTT. This sequence encodes CASSLGQYTEAFF.

J is TRBJ1-1 and V is TRBV7-2; TRBD1 matches 8 bases. Germline V gene lookup returns CDR1 SGHTA and CDR2 FQGNSA. CDR3 length equals 13 residues. The V segment lost 5 bases and the J segment 7 bases; nucleotides outside the gene matches: 6. CDR3 loop: CASSLQGAGEAFF. As DNA, the CDR3 is TGTGCCAGCAGCCTCCAGGGGGCTGGTGAAGCTTTCTTT.

The chain couples TRBV9 to TRBJ1-4, with D possibly TRBD1 on 5 matching bases. The CDR3 extends over 16 amino acids. From germline, CDR1 is SGDLS and CDR2 YYNGEE. Trimming took 0 bases from V and 1 from J, leaving 10 bases between them. The CDR3 reads CASSVAGQGTNEKLFF. For the CDR3, the DNA is TGTGCCAGCAGCGTAGCTGGGCAGGGAACTAATGAAAAACTGTTTTTT. Combining the CDR3 with reference TRBV9 and TRBJ1-4 gives the whole variable domain DSGVTQTPKHLITATGQRVTLRCSPRSGDLSVYWYQQSLDQGLQFLIQYYNGEERAKGNILERFSAQQFPDLHSELNLSSLELGDSALYFCASSVAGQGTNEKLFFGSGTQLSVL.

The chain links TRBV28 to TRBJ2-2, with TRBD2 identical over 12 bases. CDR3 length equals 20 residues. The junction had 10 bases not matched to a gene; V was cut back by 1 base and J by 1 base. Germline CDR1 MDHEN, CDR2 SYDVKM. CDR3 in DNA: TGTGCCAGCAGTTTATTGGGTCTAGCGGGAGGGCCGGGGAACACCGGGGAGCTGTTTTTT. Amino acids: CASSLLGLAGGPGNTGELFF.

The chain has TRBV3-1 (or the pseudogene TRBV3-2) and TRBJ2-1, with TRBD2 matching over 8 bases. This CDR3 contains 18 residues. Germline CDR1 and CDR2: LGHDT and YNNKEL (reference sequence). V shed 6 bases, J shed 0 bases, and the junction held 13 bases outside the gene matches. The CDR3 DNA sequence: TGTGCCAGCAGTCCGAGCGGGAGAATACAAAGCTCCTACAATGAGCAGTTCTTC. Protein sequence: CASSPSGRIQSSYNEQFF.

This chain connects TRBV5-1 to TRBJ2-3; 12 nucleotides line up with TRBD1. Germline loops: CDR1 SGHRS, CDR2 YFSETQ. Trimming cost V 4 bases and J 2 bases; bases outside gene matches: 8. This CDR3 region has 17 residues. CDR3 sequence (DNA): TGCGCCAGCAGCCAGGGACAGGGGGCAATGCACACAGATACGCAGTATTTT. Translating gives CASSQGQGAMHTDTQYF.

This clone was seen only once. This chain joins TRBV7-9 and TRBJ2-2, with 8 nucleotides matching TRBD2. The length of the CDR3 is 13 residues. CDR1 is SEHNR and CDR2 is FQNEAQ in the germline V gene (reference sequence). The J segment lost 6 bases and the V segment lost 9 bases, leaving 6 bases of the junction unmatched. This chain's CDR3 is CARAGDGPGELFF. In nucleotides, the CDR3 is TGTGCCAGAGCGGGAGACGGACCCGGGGAGCTGTTTTTT.

As to this clone: The same CDR3 also results from other DNA sequences found in this sample. DNA of the CDR3: TGCGCCAGCAGCTTGGGCTTAGCGGGCGCGAGCACAGATACGCAGTATTTT. This codes for CASSLGLAGASTDTQYF. The chain links TRBV5-1 to TRBJ2-3; TRBD2 aligns across 7 bases. The germline V gene encodes CDR1 SGHRS and CDR2 YFSETQ. The CDR3 extends over 17 amino acids. V dropped 0 bases and J dropped 0; count of bases not matched to a gene: 7.

The chain links TRBV13 to TRBJ1-6, with 8 bases identical to TRBD1. V was clipped by 6 bases and J by 9 bases; unmatched bases: 7. Germline CDR1 and CDR2: PRHDT and FYEKMQ (reference sequence). This CDR3 has 14 residues. The CDR3 sequence: CASRTGGGVSPLHF. In nucleotides, the CDR3 is TGTGCCAGCAGAACAGGGGGTGGTGTTTCACCCCTCCACTTT.

The rearrangement links TRBV19 to TRBJ2-1; 10 positions match TRBD1. Germline loops: CDR1 LNHDA, CDR2 SQIVND (reference sequence). The CDR3 totals 13 residues. J lost 8 bases, V lost 9 bases, and 7 bases had no gene match. CDR3 residues: CASRDRGRDEQFF. For the CDR3, the DNA is TGTGCCAGCCGGGACAGGGGAAGAGATGAGCAGTTCTTC.

The CDR3 spells CASRSTVPGGDTQYF. The CDR3 DNA follows: TGCGCCAGCAGATCCACGGTGCCGGGGGGGGATACGCAGTATTTT. The rearrangement links TRBV5-1 to TRBJ2-3; 8 nucleotides line up with TRBD2. With V trimmed by 5 bases and J by 6 bases, 11 bases remained unmatched. Germline-derived CDR1 and CDR2 are SGHRS and YFSETQ. The CDR3 sequence is 15 residues long.

The rearrangement uses TRBV20-1 and TRBJ1-1; D is ambiguous. Germline V gene data show CDR1 as DFQATT and CDR2 as SNEGSKA (reference sequence). Between the trimmed V and J ends, which lost 7 bases and 8 bases, there was a span of 5 bases. The CDR3 totals 8 residues. CDR3 in DNA: TGCAGTGGGCCAGAAGCTTTCTTT. Translation: CSGPEAFF.

CDR3 sequence reads: CASSLASGGGPAEQYF. The DNA of the CDR3 is TGTGCCAGCAGCTTGGCTAGCGGGGGGGGGCCCGCCGAGCAGTACTTC. The rearrangement uses TRBV5-6 and TRBJ2-7, with 12 bases that match TRBD2. The CDR3 runs to 16 residues. The junction had 7 bases not matched to a gene; V was cut back by 0 bases and J by 6 bases. The germline V gene has CDR1 SGHDT and CDR2 YYEEEE.